A selection of T cell receptor beta chains follows, all from one sample in a study of somatic mutations in cytotoxic T cells in rheumatoid arthritis. This table comes from immunoSEQ multiplex PCR, and its TCRdb copy is limited to in-frame clones, with some not included. Among under 25,000 clones listed, roughly 85% were seen once. Material for sequencing was CD8+ T cells sorted from blood. The receptors shown here come from a woman in her forties with rheumatoid arthritis. CDR3s include the opening cysteine and the closing phenylalanine or tryptophan. D genes are given only for firm matches. Rows may omit the clone size; those that give it use once, few, many or a size class.

D	length	V	J	size	CDR3	DNA
.	14	TRBV19	TRBJ2-7	once	CASAGRGETYEQYF	TGTGCCAGTGCGGGACGCGGCGAGACTTACGAGCAGTACTTC
TRBD2	16	TRBV27	TRBJ2-5	.	CASSLTPSGGAKTQYF	TGTGCCAGCAGTTTAACCCCTAGCGGGGGGGCGAAGACCCAGTACTTC
.	12	TRBV6-6	TRBJ2-3	.	CASFTTSDTQYF	TGTGCCAGCTTTACCACTTCAGATACGCAGTATTTT
TRBD1	15	TRBV6-6	TRBJ2-7	few	CASSWEGTGIREQYF	TGTGCCAGCAGTTGGGAGGGGACAGGGATTCGGGAGCAGTACTTC
.	13	TRBV19	TRBJ2-2	.	CASRLGATGELFF	TGTGCCAGTAGGCTAGGGGCGACCGGGGAGCTGTTTTTT
TRBD1	15	TRBV9	TRBJ2-1	.	CASSGRQGDYNEQFF	TGTGCCAGCAGCGGTCGACAGGGGGACTACAATGAGCAGTTCTTC
.	15	TRBV9	TRBJ2-1	.	CASSGPTELYNEQFF	TGTGCCAGCAGCGGACCGACGGAGCTCTACAATGAGCAGTTCTTC
TRBD1	15	TRBV6-5	TRBJ2-7	.	CASSYFSGQSYEQYF	TGTGCCAGCAGTTACTTCTCGGGACAGAGCTACGAGCAGTACTTC
.	11	TRBV4-1	TRBJ2-7	.	CASSQEYEQYF	TGCGCCAGCAGCCAAGAATACGAGCAGTACTTC
TRBD2	15	TRBV7-2	TRBJ2-1	.	CASSLLADVPPEQFF	TGTGCCAGCAGCTTACTAGCGGACGTCCCCCCTGAGCAGTTCTTC
TRBD1	12	TRBV5-5	TRBJ2-7	.	CASSWTGEEQYF	TGTGCCAGCAGCTGGACAGGGGAGGAGCAGTACTTC
.	18	TRBV15	TRBJ2-6	.	CATSTQGTSGSGANVLTF	TGTGCCACCAGCACCCAGGGTACATCGGGCTCTGGGGCCAACGTCCTGACTTTC
.	18	TRBV5-6	TRBJ2-2	.	CASSPLMGRGLETGELFF	TGTGCCAGCAGCCCACTGATGGGCAGGGGCCTCGAGACCGGGGAGCTGTTTTTT
.	15	TRBV5-6	TRBJ2-7	.	CASSPGEGGIYEQYF	TGTGCCAGCAGCCCCGGGGAGGGGGGGATTTACGAGCAGTACTTC
TRBD2	14	TRBV9	TRBJ2-1	.	CASSGGGAINEQFF	TGTGCCAGCAGCGGCGGGGGGGCCATAAATGAGCAGTTCTTC
.	15	TRBV15	TRBJ1-6	.	CATSRDLGGDSPLHF	TGTGCCACCAGCAGAGATTTGGGGGGGGATTCACCCCTCCACTTT
TRBD1	13	TRBV6-5	TRBJ2-3	.	CASSYGGQGTQYF	TGTGCCAGCAGTTACGGAGGACAGGGGACGCAGTATTTT
.	18	TRBV11-2	TRBJ1-3	.	CASSLFHFNRDDRNTIYF	TGTGCCAGCAGCTTATTCCACTTTAACAGGGACGACCGAAACACCATATATTTT
.	12	TRBV6-5	TRBJ1-4	.	CASPNREGIFLF	TGTGCCAGCCCCAACCGGGAGGGGATATTCCTCTTT
.	13	TRBV19	TRBJ2-1	.	CASSIVVRNEQFF	TGTGCCAGTAGTATAGTAGTACGCAATGAGCAGTTCTTC
.	15	TRBV13	TRBJ1-1	.	CASSLGGGFGAEAFF	TGTGCCAGCAGCTTGGGCGGGGGTTTCGGAGCTGAAGCTTTCTTT
TRBD1	15	TRBV4-1	TRBJ2-7	few	CASSQGPQTGSEQYF	TGCGCCAGCAGCCAAGGGCCACAGACAGGGTCGGAGCAGTACTTC
.	15	TRBV9	TRBJ1-4	.	CASSVAGSTNEKLFF	TGTGCCAGCAGCGTAGCGGGGTCTACTAATGAAAAACTGTTTTTT
TRBD1	13	TRBV7-3	TRBJ2-7	.	CASSLITGDEQYF	TGTGCCAGCAGCTTAATCACAGGGGACGAGCAGTACTTC
TRBD1	15	TRBV6-6	TRBJ2-2	.	CASSHGQGAAGELFF	TGTGCCAGCAGTCACGGACAGGGGGCGGCCGGGGAGCTGTTTTTT
TRBD2	20	TRBV19	TRBJ2-1	once	CASSIDASGGTRILYNEQFF	TGTGCCAGTAGTATTGATGCTAGCGGGGGGACCCGAATTTTATACAATGAGCAGTTCTTC
TRBD1	14	TRBV5-4	TRBJ2-7	.	CASSSDREYYEQYF	TGTGCCAGCAGCTCCGACAGGGAGTACTACGAGCAGTACTTC
TRBD2	16	TRBV7-6	TRBJ2-5	.	CASSFGAGGLQETQYF	TGTGCCAGCAGTTTCGGAGCGGGAGGGCTCCAAGAGACCCAGTACTTC
.	15	TRBV2	TRBJ2-1	once	CASSEWADLDNEQFF	TGTGCCAGCAGTGAGTGGGCAGATCTGGACAATGAGCAGTTCTTC
.	14	TRBV27	TRBJ2-3	.	CASSFYPSTDTQYF	TGTGCCAGCAGTTTCTACCCTAGCACAGATACGCAGTATTTT
.	12	TRBV30	TRBJ2-3	.	CAWDGGAPSQYF	TGTGCCTGGGATGGTGGGGCCCCGTCGCAGTATTTT